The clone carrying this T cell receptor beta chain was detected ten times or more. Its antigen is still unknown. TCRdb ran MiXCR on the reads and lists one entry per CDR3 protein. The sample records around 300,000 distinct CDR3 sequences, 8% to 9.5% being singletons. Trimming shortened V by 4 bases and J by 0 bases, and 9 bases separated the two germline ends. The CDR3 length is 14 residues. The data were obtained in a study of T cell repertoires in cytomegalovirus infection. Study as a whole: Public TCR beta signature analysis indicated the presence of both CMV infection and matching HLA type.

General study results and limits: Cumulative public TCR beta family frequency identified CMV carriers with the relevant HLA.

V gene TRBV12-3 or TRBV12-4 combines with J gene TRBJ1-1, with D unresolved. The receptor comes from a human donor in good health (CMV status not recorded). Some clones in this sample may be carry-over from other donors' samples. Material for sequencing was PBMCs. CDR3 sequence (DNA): TGTGCCAGCAGTTCTCTAGGAATGAACACTGAAGCTTTCTTT. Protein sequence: CASSSLGMNTEAFF.